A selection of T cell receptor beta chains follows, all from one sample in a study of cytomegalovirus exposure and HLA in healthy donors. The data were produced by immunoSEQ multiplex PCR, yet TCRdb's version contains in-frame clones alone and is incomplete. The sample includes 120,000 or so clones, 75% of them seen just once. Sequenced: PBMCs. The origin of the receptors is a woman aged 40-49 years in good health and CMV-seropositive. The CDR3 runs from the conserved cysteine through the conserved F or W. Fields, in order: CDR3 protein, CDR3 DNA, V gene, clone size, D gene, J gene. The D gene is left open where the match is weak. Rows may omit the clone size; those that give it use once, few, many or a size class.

cdr3_aa: CASRGLAGGLDTQYF; cdr3_nt: TGTGCCAGTAGGGGACTAGCGGGAGGGCTAGATACGCAGTATTTT; v_call: TRBV19; clone_size: -; d_call: TRBD2; j_call: TRBJ2-3
cdr3_aa: CASRETDHYGYTF; cdr3_nt: TGTGCCAGCAGGGAGACGGATCATTATGGCTACACCTTC; v_call: TRBV27; clone_size: once; d_call: -; j_call: TRBJ1-2
cdr3_aa: CASSLPGFSGNTIYF; cdr3_nt: TGTGCCAGCAGCTTACCAGGCTTCTCTGGAAACACCATATATTTT; v_call: TRBV13; clone_size: -; d_call: -; j_call: TRBJ1-3
cdr3_aa: CAVTRGGSGNTIYF; cdr3_nt: TGTGCCGTCACCCGGGGGGGCTCTGGAAACACCATATATTTT; v_call: TRBV10-3; clone_size: -; d_call: -; j_call: TRBJ1-3
cdr3_aa: CASSSQLPSGEQYF; cdr3_nt: TGTGCCAGCAGCTCACAGTTACCCTCAGGCGAGCAGTACTTC; v_call: TRBV7-9; clone_size: once; d_call: -; j_call: TRBJ2-7
cdr3_aa: CASSLAGLADQDNEQFF; cdr3_nt: TGTGCCAGCAGCTTGGCGGGACTAGCGGATCAAGACAATGAGCAGTTCTTC; v_call: TRBV12-1; clone_size: -; d_call: -; j_call: TRBJ2-1
cdr3_aa: CASSPRGGGATDTQYF; cdr3_nt: TGTGCCAGCAGCCCTCGGGGCGGGGGGGCTACAGATACGCAGTATTTT; v_call: TRBV5-4; clone_size: -; d_call: TRBD2; j_call: TRBJ2-3
cdr3_aa: CASSLVGTGRLLGTEAFF; cdr3_nt: TGTGCCAGCAGCTTAGTGGGTACAGGCCGTCTTCTGGGCACTGAAGCTTTCTTT; v_call: TRBV7-9; clone_size: once; d_call: -; j_call: TRBJ1-1
cdr3_aa: CASSPGGNTEAFF; cdr3_nt: TGCGCCAGCAGCCCAGGGGGGAACACTGAAGCTTTCTTT; v_call: TRBV5-1; clone_size: -; d_call: TRBD1; j_call: TRBJ1-1
cdr3_aa: CASSLGAGGEQYF; cdr3_nt: TGTGCCAGCAGTTTAGGGGCCGGGGGGGAGCAGTACTTC; v_call: TRBV28; clone_size: -; d_call: TRBD2; j_call: TRBJ2-7
cdr3_aa: CASSPVPGLKYYSNQPQHF; cdr3_nt: TGTGCCAGCAGCCCTGTCCCGGGACTCAAATATTATAGCAATCAGCCCCAGCATTTT; v_call: TRBV11-2; clone_size: -; d_call: -; j_call: TRBJ1-5
cdr3_aa: CASSLVVSRSSITNTEAFF; cdr3_nt: TGCGCCAGCAGCTTGGTCGTCAGTCGGAGTTCAATAACGAACACTGAAGCTTTCTTT; v_call: TRBV5-1; clone_size: -; d_call: -; j_call: TRBJ1-1
cdr3_aa: CASSRPSSNEQFF; cdr3_nt: TGTGCCAGCAGCCGCCCTTCCAGCAATGAGCAGTTCTTC; v_call: TRBV2; clone_size: -; d_call: -; j_call: TRBJ2-1
cdr3_aa: CASRGAGARNTEAFF; cdr3_nt: TGTGCCAGCAGGGGGGCGGGGGCTCGGAACACTGAAGCTTTCTTT; v_call: TRBV5-4; clone_size: few; d_call: -; j_call: TRBJ1-1
cdr3_aa: CATYELRASNEKLLF; cdr3_nt: TGTGCCACCTACGAACTCAGGGCGAGTAATGAAAAACTGCTTTTT; v_call: TRBV28; clone_size: -; d_call: -; j_call: TRBJ1-4
cdr3_aa: CASGLEQGQPQHF; cdr3_nt: TGTGCTAGTGGTTTGGAACAGGGTCAGCCCCAGCATTTT; v_call: TRBV12-5; clone_size: -; d_call: -; j_call: TRBJ1-5
cdr3_aa: CASSQDRGSIYNEQFF; cdr3_nt: TGTGCCAGCAGCCAAGATCGGGGATCTATTTACAATGAGCAGTTCTTC; v_call: TRBV14; clone_size: once; d_call: -; j_call: TRBJ2-1
cdr3_aa: CASRATLVLAGLDTQYF; cdr3_nt: TGTGCCAGCAGAGCCACTTTAGTACTAGCGGGGTTGGATACGCAGTATTTT; v_call: TRBV2; clone_size: -; d_call: TRBD2; j_call: TRBJ2-3
cdr3_aa: CASRAGVGNQPQHF; cdr3_nt: TGTGCCAGCAGAGCCGGAGTGGGCAATCAGCCCCAGCATTTT; v_call: TRBV28; clone_size: few; d_call: -; j_call: TRBJ1-5
cdr3_aa: CASKGRISFGYTF; cdr3_nt: TGTGCCAGCAAAGGCAGGATCTCATTTGGCTACACCTTC; v_call: TRBV9; clone_size: -; d_call: -; j_call: TRBJ1-2
cdr3_aa: CASSSSSSNYGYTF; cdr3_nt: TGCGCCAGCAGCTCGTCCTCCTCTAACTATGGCTACACCTTC; v_call: TRBV5-1; clone_size: -; d_call: -; j_call: TRBJ1-2
cdr3_aa: CASSYLRTSGDRKQYF; cdr3_nt: TGTGCCAGCAGTTACTTACGGACTAGCGGTGATAGGAAGCAGTACTTC; v_call: TRBV6-5; clone_size: -; d_call: TRBD2; j_call: TRBJ2-7
cdr3_aa: CATSRTALGDTQYF; cdr3_nt: TGTGCCACCAGCAGGACAGCCCTTGGAGATACGCAGTATTTT; v_call: TRBV15; clone_size: -; d_call: -; j_call: TRBJ2-3
cdr3_aa: CASSPGRVETQYF; cdr3_nt: TGTGCCAGCAGCCCTGGCAGGGTTGAGACCCAGTACTTC; v_call: TRBV6-5; clone_size: -; d_call: -; j_call: TRBJ2-5
cdr3_aa: CASSRGTEAFF; cdr3_nt: TGTGCCAGCAGTAGGGGGACTGAAGCTTTCTTT; v_call: TRBV5-6; clone_size: few; d_call: -; j_call: TRBJ1-1
cdr3_aa: CASRDTDTQYF; cdr3_nt: TGTGCCAGCCGGGATACAGATACGCAGTATTTT; v_call: TRBV9; clone_size: -; d_call: -; j_call: TRBJ2-3
cdr3_aa: CASSIRQGDGYGYTF; cdr3_nt: TGTGCCAGTAGTATAAGACAGGGGGACGGCTATGGCTACACCTTC; v_call: TRBV19; clone_size: -; d_call: TRBD1; j_call: TRBJ1-2
cdr3_aa: CASGLPTPGSGETQYF; cdr3_nt: TGTGCTAGTGGTTTGCCGACCCCTGGGTCGGGAGAGACCCAGTACTTC; v_call: TRBV12-5; clone_size: -; d_call: -; j_call: TRBJ2-5
cdr3_aa: CASSFGSPGGETQYF; cdr3_nt: TGCGCCAGCAGCTTTGGGAGCCCCGGAGGGGAGACCCAGTACTTC; v_call: TRBV5-1; clone_size: -; d_call: -; j_call: TRBJ2-5
cdr3_aa: CASSETGGEPQHF; cdr3_nt: TGTGCCAGCAGCGAAACAGGGGGTGAGCCCCAGCATTTT; v_call: TRBV7-9; clone_size: -; d_call: TRBD1; j_call: TRBJ1-5
cdr3_aa: CASSLEATPYEQYF; cdr3_nt: TGTGCCAGCAGCTTAGAGGCGACACCCTACGAGCAGTACTTC; v_call: TRBV7-9; clone_size: few; d_call: -; j_call: TRBJ2-7
cdr3_aa: CASSMGAYEQYF; cdr3_nt: TGTGCCAGCAGTATGGGGGCTTACGAGCAGTACTTC; v_call: TRBV5-6; clone_size: -; d_call: -; j_call: TRBJ2-7
cdr3_aa: CASSQLRSFPGEAFF; cdr3_nt: TGCGCCAGCAGCCAACTTCGCTCCTTTCCCGGTGAAGCTTTCTTT; v_call: TRBV4-3; clone_size: -; d_call: -; j_call: TRBJ1-1
cdr3_aa: CASSLAQGAGDTQYF; cdr3_nt: TGTGCCAGCAGCTTAGCGCAGGGGGCGGGAGATACGCAGTATTTT; v_call: TRBV7-9; clone_size: few; d_call: TRBD1; j_call: TRBJ2-3
cdr3_aa: CASSPEGRRHGYTF; cdr3_nt: TGTGCCAGCAGCCCCGAGGGCCGGAGGCATGGCTACACCTTC; v_call: TRBV14; clone_size: -; d_call: -; j_call: TRBJ1-2
cdr3_aa: CASSRTWTSGGSSYNEQFF; cdr3_nt: TGCGCCAGCAGCCGAACGTGGACTAGCGGGGGGAGCTCCTACAATGAGCAGTTCTTC; v_call: TRBV5-1; clone_size: few; d_call: TRBD2; j_call: TRBJ2-1